This T cell receptor (beta chain) stems from a study of blood T cells in healthy people across ages. Study-level results: Getting older went along with TCR beta diversity per million T cells dropping roughly linearly.

Germline V gene data show CDR1 as SEHNR and CDR2 as FQNEAQ (reference sequence). The CDR3 consists of 12 residues. The use of a sample-barcoded 5' primer and a J-beta primer mix characterized a second PCR of about 7 to 12 cycles. Every cDNA was tagged by a template-switch adaptor with 12 random nucleotides. TCRdb called the 5' RACE reads again in MiXCR, with one record for every CDR3 protein. The profile shows 650,000 to 1,000,000 distinct CDR3 sequences, under 40% of them singletons. As for this clonotype: Its target is not known. At one of its ends the junction is not consistent with the germline gene, which may arise from a read error.

Isolated per sample were at least 6 million PBMCs. V gene TRBV7-9 combines with J gene TRBJ2-1; 9 positions agree with TRBD1. The TCR originated in a man younger than 35 in good health. Sequenced input: blood. The CDR3 spells CVSSRTGDEQFF. The CDR3 DNA reads as TGTGTCAGCAGCCGGACAGGGGATGAGCAGTTCTTC.